The sequence of this TCR beta chain was determined in a study of OX40 agonist ivuxolimab in advanced cancers. On this clone: No antigen is known for it.

The CDR3 sequence is 10 residues long. With 3 bases removed from V and 11 bases from J, the gap between germline ends came to 7 bases. In germline, CDR1 is SGHNT, CDR2 YENEEA. General study results and limits: CD8+ T cells averaged more expanded clones than CD4+.

Sequenced by immunoSEQ multiplex PCR; TCRdb stores in-frame clones only, minus some. The profile shows 100,000 to 150,000 clones, just under 95% of them singletons. This receptor was taken from an adult with an advanced solid tumor such as melanoma, head and neck, liver or kidney cancer. The specimen was CD4+ or CD8+ T cells sorted from blood, collected in a trial of the OX40 agonist ivuxolimab. The rearrangement joins TRBV11-3 to TRBJ1-1; D is undetermined. This CDR3 is CASSLIGAFF. The DNA of the CDR3 is TGTGCCAGCAGCTTGATTGGTGCTTTCTTT.